This TCR beta chain originates from a study of human T cells and chemical hapten exposure. Study as a whole: DPC at 2% was the sensitizing agent, placed on 2 cm by 2 cm of upper inner arm skin. Epicutaneous patch tests delivered 0.01% DPC to the upper back, with evaluation at 6 days.

TCRdb analysed the RACE reads with MiXCR anew, one entry per CDR3 protein. The profile shows 380,000 or so distinct CDR3 sequences, 4.5% to 7% of them singletons. This clonotype was recorded at least ten times. Its cognate antigen is unknown. The ends were cut back, 5 bases at V and 5 bases at J, with 8 bases in the middle. Germline V gene sequence: CDR1 LGHDT, CDR2 YNNKEL (reference sequence). CDR3 length: 12 amino acids. Time point reported: pre-sensitization, week 0. Treatment denoted: therapeutic diphenylcyclopropenone sensitization with weekly scalp DPC. Whole-study results and caveats: Donors' alopecia may make their immune response differ from healthy people's.

The sequencing here drew on whole blood, taken in connection with sensitization to the hapten diphenylcyclopropenone (DPC). The TCR comes from a young woman with alopecia areata. Some clones in this sample may be carry-over from other donors' samples. The rearrangement links TRBV3-1 to TRBJ2-3, with no clear D. CDR3 amino acids: CASSYPKDTQYF. The CDR3 DNA reads as TGTGCCAGCAGCTACCCCAAAGATACGCAGTATTTT.